The clone carrying this T cell receptor beta chain was seen only a few times. What it binds is unknown. This CDR3 has 14 amino acids. In germline, CDR1 is DFQATT, CDR2 SNEGSKA (reference sequence). The data belong to a study of T-cell reconstitution after alpha-beta-depleted transplantation in children. Notes on the study in general: After transplant, at about two months, alpha-beta T cells were reportedly derived from several hundred expanded graft clones.

The TCRbeta library incorporated unique molecular identifiers. TCRdb reprocessed the PCR reads with MiXCR, giving one entry per CDR3 protein. The data show about 980,000 distinct CDR3 sequences, roughly 29% seen once. The sample consisted of PBMCs, mostly from graft donor cells, taken 360 days after TCRalphabeta/CD19-depleted stem cell transplant. This TCR was sampled from a boy in the first two years of life who had a stem cell transplant for SCID, so the T cells may come from the graft donor. This chain uses TRBV20-1 with TRBJ2-5; 8 positions match TRBD2. This CDR3 reads CRSILAGTRETQYF. CDR3 sequence (DNA): TGCAGGAGCATATTAGCGGGGACCAGGGAGACCCAGTACTTC.